The 19 T cell receptor beta chains presented below share a single source sample, sequenced in a study of blood T cells in healthy people across ages. A second PCR of 7 to 11 cycles used a sample-barcoded 5' primer and a J-beta primer mix. TCRdb ran MiXCR on the 5' RACE reads and lists one entry per CDR3 protein. The table includes hundreds of thousands of distinct CDR3 sequences, about three fifths detected once. Sequenced input: blood. The receptors derive from a man aged 30-40 years in good health.

There are many counts of this clonotype. The rearrangement uses TRBV20-1 and TRBJ2-3; unclear D gene. V gave up 5 bases and J gave up 2 bases, with 11 bases separating them. The germline gives CDR1 DFQATT, CDR2 SNEGSKA (reference sequence). The CDR3 extends over 13 amino acids. CDR3 region: CSALGPDTDTQYF. CDR3 coding DNA: TGCAGTGCTCTTGGACCGGACACAGATACGCAGTATTTT.

The rearrangement uses TRBV7-2 and TRBJ1-4; D is perhaps TRBD1 (6 bases). The CDR3 has 14 residues. V lost 5 bases and J 4 bases, leaving 11 bases between the germline ends. In germline, CDR1 is SGHTA, CDR2 FQGNSA. CDR3 nucleotide sequence: TGTGCCAGCAGCCCAGGGGCCCGTAATGAAAAACTGTTTTTT. It is translated as CASSPGARNEKLFF.

The chain joins TRBV7-2 to TRBJ2-7; 13 bases map to TRBD2. Matching the DNA end better, TRBJ2-5 makes the J call doubtful. Per the germline V gene, CDR1 is SGHTA and CDR2 is FQGNSA. The CDR3 totals 13 residues. The CDR3 sequence is CASGLAGVETQYF. In DNA, the CDR3 is TGTGCCAGCGGACTAGCGGGAGTAGAGACCCAGTACTTC.

The CDR3 here is CASSPRRVPYEQYF. The CDR3 DNA sequence: TGTGCCAGCAGTCCCCGCAGGGTCCCCTACGAGCAGTACTTC. The chain links TRBV6-2 or TRBV6-3 to TRBJ2-7; weak D call: TRBD1 (5 bases). The germline V gene encodes CDR1 MNHEY and CDR2 SVGEGT. V was trimmed by 5 bases and J by 2 bases, leaving 13 bases between them. The CDR3 spans 14 residues.

The chain combines TRBV6-6 with TRBJ2-5; D unclear. Germline-derived CDR1 and CDR2 are MNHNY and SVGAGI (reference sequence). The V gene lost 2 bases and the J gene lost 5 bases, with 9 bases spanning the gap. The CDR3 sequence is 13 residues long. The chain's CDR3 is CASSYGSEETQYF. The CDR3 coding sequence is TGTGCCAGCAGTTACGGGTCCGAGGAGACCCAGTACTTC.

The rearrangement links TRBV28 to TRBJ2-5, with D possibly matching TRBD1 (5 bases). The DNA end is more similar to TRBJ2-7, so the J call may be wrong. In germline, CDR1 is MDHEN, CDR2 SYDVKM. The CDR3 has 12 amino acids. The CDR3 protein is CASRPRTGEQYF. The CDR3 nucleotides read TGTGCCAGCAGACCCCGTACAGGCGAGCAGTACTTC.

On this clonotype: A much larger clone is a single base away; this may be a read error. The V gene is TRBV11-3, the J gene TRBJ2-7; D tentatively reads TRBD1 or TRBD2 (5 bases each). CDR1 is SGHNT and CDR2 is YENEEA in the germline V gene. The CDR3 spans 15 residues. The germline V and J ends were trimmed by 3 bases and 7 bases, with 19 bases remaining between them. The CDR3 loop reads CASSLVGKWGDEQYF. The CDR3, as DNA: TGTGCCAGCAGCTTGGTCGGGAAGTGGGGCGATGAGCAGTACTTC.

The V gene is TRBV20-1, the J gene TRBJ2-5, with 10 bases that match TRBD1. J was trimmed by 5 bases and V by 2 bases; bases with no gene match: 14. Germline loops: CDR1 DFQATT, CDR2 SNEGSKA (reference sequence). The CDR3 is made up of 17 amino acids. In DNA form, the CDR3 reads TGCAGTGCTAGATTCGCTTCCGGGACAGGGGCCCCGGAGACCCAGTACTTC. Translating gives CSARFASGTGAPETQYF.

This sequence joins TRBV29-1 and TRBJ2-5; perhaps TRBD1 as D (6 bases). The V gene's germline CDR1 is SQVTM and CDR2 ANQGSEA. Deletions cut 5 bases from V and 2 bases from J, with 15 bases between. The length of the CDR3 is 14 residues. CDR3 in DNA: TGCAGCGTTCCTACAGGGACCCAACAAGAGACCCAGTACTTC. Translated, it gives CSVPTGTQQETQYF.

The V and J genes are TRBV3-1 and TRBJ2-7; D gene unclear. The better agreement between TRBJ2-5 and the DNA end casts doubt on the J call. Germline V lookup: CDR1 LGHDT, CDR2 YNNKEL (reference sequence). The CDR3 consists of 13 residues. The DNA of the CDR3 is TGTGCCAGCCGACACAATAATTTGGAGACCCAGTACTTC. Its translation is CASRHNNLETQYF.

The chain combines TRBV29-1 with TRBJ1-2, with D perhaps matching TRBD1 (6 bases). This CDR3 has 15 residues. The germline V and J ends were trimmed by 2 bases and 8 bases, with 21 bases remaining between them. Germline V gene data show CDR1 as SQVTM and CDR2 as ANQGSEA. CDR3 DNA: TGCAGCGTTGAACATCAGGGGTTTACCTCCTTGGGCTACACCTTC. Protein product: CSVEHQGFTSLGYTF.

The chain couples TRBV5-1 to TRBJ1-6, with TRBD1 as a possible D gene (5 bases). The CDR3 extends over 14 amino acids. Germline CDR1 SGHRS, CDR2 YFSETQ. V dropped 4 bases and J dropped 8 bases, with 13 bases sitting between them. In DNA, the CDR3 is TGCGCCAGCAGCCGTGAGCAGGGCTATTCACCCCTCCACTTT. This gives the protein CASSREQGYSPLHF.

The chain links TRBV10-3 to TRBJ1-2; no clear D gene. CDR1 and CDR2 (germline): ENHRY, SYGVKD. The CDR3 length is 11 residues. V was shortened by 6 bases and J by 7 bases, with 9 bases between the two germline ends. The CDR3, as DNA: TGTGCCATCAGCTCGTCATTTGGCTACACCTTC. Translation: CAISSSFGYTF.

With respect to this clonotype: The junction and the germline gene differ at one end; a read error may be behind it. V usage is TRBV13 and J usage is TRBJ2-3; no firm D call. Germline V gene sequence: CDR1 PRHDT, CDR2 FYEKMQ (reference sequence). CDR3 size: 11 residues. The CDR3 DNA reads as TGTGCCGGCAGCTTTGGGGATACGCAGTATTTT. It is translated as CAGSFGDTQYF.

The chain uses TRBV20-1 and TRBJ2-5; 8 positions agree with TRBD2. V lost 4 bases and J lost 11; bases outside the gene matches: 6. The CDR3 is 11 amino acids. The V gene's germline CDR1 is DFQATT and CDR2 SNEGSKA (reference sequence). The CDR3 loop is CSATAGVGQYF. CDR3 DNA: TGCAGTGCTACAGCGGGAGTAGGGCAGTACTTC.

This rearrangement joins TRBV4-2 to TRBJ2-4, with 9 positions matching TRBD2. The J call may be in error: the DNA end matches TRBJ2-7 better. CDR1 and CDR2 from the germline V gene are LGHNA and YNFKEQ. There are 16 residues in the CDR3. CDR3 region: CASSRSGRTMSYEQYF. CDR3 nucleotides: TGTGCCAGCAGCCGCAGCGGGAGGACTATGAGCTACGAGCAGTACTTC.

The J gene is TRBJ2-7, the V gene TRBV4-2, with D perhaps matching TRBD1 or TRBD2 (5 bases each). The V gene's germline CDR1 is LGHNA and CDR2 YNFKEQ. The CDR3 runs 17 residues. Trimming removed 1 base from V and 3 bases from J, with 19 bases in between. The CDR3 coding sequence is TGTGCCAGCAGCCAAGGATATGGGAGACAGACCAACTACGAGCAGTACTTC. Its protein product is CASSQGYGRQTNYEQYF.

CDR3 loop: CASSSDNFYGYTF. The CDR3 DNA is TGTGCCAGCAGCTCGGACAATTTCTATGGCTACACCTTC. The chain joins TRBV7-2 to TRBJ1-2; TRBD1 is a possible D gene (5 bases). Germline V gives CDR1 SGHTA, CDR2 FQGNSA. V was cut by 4 bases and J by 4 bases, with 10 bases left in between. CDR3 length: 13 residues. Supplemented by reference TRBV7-2 and TRBJ1-2, the full variable domain reads GAGVSQSPSNKVTEKGKDVELRCDPISGHTALYWYRQSLGQGLEFLIYFQGNSAPDKSGLPSDRFSAERTGGSVSTLTIQRTQQEDSAVYLCASSSDNFYGYTFGSGTRLTVV.

V gene TRBV28 combines with J gene TRBJ2-7; D not resolved. The CDR3 totals 11 residues. Germline values: CDR1 MDHEN, CDR2 SYDVKM. This CDR3 reads CGTGPPYEQYF. As DNA, the CDR3 is TGTGGCACGGGCCCTCCCTACGAGCAGTACTTC. Supplemented by reference TRBV28 and TRBJ2-7, the full variable domain reads DVKVTQSSRYLVKRTGEKVFLECVQDMDHENMFWYRQDPGLGLRLIYFSYDVKMKEKGDIPEGYSVSREKKERFSLILESASTNQTSMYLCGTGPPYEQYFGPGTRLTVT.